The T cell receptor beta chain described here comes from a study of Graves' ophthalmopathy and Graves' hyperthyroidism (dated by TCRdb to the late 2010s). Background for the entire study: A patient counted as having stable hyperthyroidism if there was no progression to ophthalmopathy within 18 months of follow-up. TCR beta repertoire signatures were used to distinguish Graves' ophthalmopathy from Graves' hyperthyroidism and to predict progression to ophthalmopathy. In total, under 150 blood samples were TCR-sequenced: roughly 45 ophthalmopathy, roughly 80 hyperthyroidism and approximately 17 hyperthyroidism-to-ophthalmopathy patients. A discovery set of about a hundred patients (approximately 42 ophthalmopathy, about 59 stable hyperthyroidism) was enrolled to explore V-J signatures distinguishing ophthalmopathy from hyperthyroidism. An independent validation cohort comprised some 18 hyperthyroidism patients and some 16 patients who later progressed from hyperthyroidism to ophthalmopathy. In over five hyperthyroidism patients, T-cell repertoires of thyroid tissue and blood were compared. Once sampling was done, hyperthyroidism patients were given methimazole at a starting dose of 30 mg daily, while ophthalmopathy patients were given high-dose intravenous methylprednisolone. On the study overall, not on this receptor specifically: Sample size was not predetermined statistically, and investigators were not blinded to group allocation. The 13-signature model separated ophthalmopathy from stable hyperthyroidism with approximately 90% sensitivity and 81% to 82% specificity in cross-validation, and 80%/75% in the test set. In validation, the model predicted ophthalmopathy progression with over 60% sensitivity and 72.22% specificity; some 13 predicted patients were CT-confirmed with GO in a median of around 6.5 months. Most expanded thyroid clonotypes with a frequency above 0.001 also appeared in blood, which suggests that blood repertoires may reflect the immune response in the thyroid.

This clonotype was counted between two and nine times. The antigen it recognizes is unknown. Per-nucleotide qualities are absent, and no much larger clonotype sits a single base away. Hyperthyroidism patients were newly diagnosed, were aged 18 to 65 years, and had a disease duration under 2 months. Patients were excluded if they had other autoimmune diseases, uncontrolled infections, pregnancy or lactation. Diagnosis relied on clinical symptoms, serum thyroxine, TRAb, thyroid ultrasound and orbital computed tomography. Total RNA was extracted with Trizol reagent and quality-checked on an Agilent 2100 Bioanalyzer. For repertoire sequencing, the TCR beta CDR3 regions were amplified from RNA transcripts. The first round of RT-PCR was done with HTBI primers and the Qiagen OneStep RT-PCR kit, and was followed by a second round of multiplex PCR, then size selection and purification. Sequencing of the libraries was carried out on an Illumina HiSeq2000 in paired-end mode with 100 bp reads. In the paper's pipeline: SOAPnuke was used to process the reads, throwing out any read that had adapters, had uncalled bases, had a mean Phred below 15, or lacked an exact constant-primer or identifier match. High-quality paired reads were merged with COPE v1.2.5. Clonotypes were defined as unique nucleotide sequences and were aligned to IMGT TRB V, D and J references using MiTCR v1.1. The analysis was limited to V-J combinations with a frequency above 0.0001, which together covered over 99% of the repertoires. A TCR clonal expansion and chaos score per V-J combination was defined as the ratio of F50 clonal expansion to chaos observed in the TCRdist matrix. Welch's t-statistics and random forest were used to narrow the features down to more than 10 V-J combinations, which were then fed into a naive Bayes classifier. The Morisita-Horn index was used to measure how similar the thyroid and blood repertoires were. Using fastp trimming at Q25 and MiXCR clonotype assembly, TCRdb reanalyzed the public sequencing data and kept in-frame beta chains. One record per CDR3 amino acid sequence lists the most common genes and DNA. For this entry, the V and J calls and clone size follow TCRdb and not the study's own pipeline. The sample has 500,000 to 700,000 distinct CDR3 sequences on record, under 40% of them singletons. Together, the top ten hold 3.5% to 4.5% of the sample.

The sample comprised peripheral blood or thyroid tissue (not recorded which). This receptor was taken from an adult man with Graves' hyperthyroidism.

The CDR3 loop reads CASRTGTSGTYEQYF. The DNA reads TGTGCCAGCAGAACCGGGACTAGCGGGACTTACGAGCAGTACTTC. The chain is encoded by TRBV27 joined to TRBJ2-7; 13 middle bases align to TRBD2. The CDR3 measures 15 amino acids from cysteine to phenylalanine. Only the CDR3 region is kept as DNA, spanning 45 bases read in frame from base 1. V is trimmed back by 6 bases and J by 4 bases, and the junction contains 6 bases that no gene match accounts for. The germline V gene (reference sequence) sets CDR1 to MNHEY and CDR2 to SMNVEV.